This T cell receptor (beta chain) was found in a study of regulatory T cells in long-lasting Graves disease. The study's findings and limits: Persistent disease was characterized by preferential usage of TRBV28, TRBJ1-2 and TRBJ2-5.

Sequencing libraries for TCR beta were prepared with iRepertoire HTBI primers and Arm-PCR of CDR3 regions. TCRdb reprocessed the multiplex PCR reads with MiXCR, giving one entry per CDR3 protein. The profile shows hundreds of thousands of distinct CDR3 sequences, under 20% of them singletons. Documented time point: newly diagnosed GD, antithyroid drugs for less than 3 months. Isolated PBMC RNA provided the starting material for the TCR library. EDTA tubes collected approximately 10 milliliters of peripheral blood. This clonotype was detected many times. The antigen is unknown. The CDR3 is 15 residues long. Germline lookup yields CDR1 MDHEN and CDR2 SYDVKM. V was clipped by 6 bases and J by 6 bases; unmatched bases: 7. A further study also used this sample, focusing on T cells in Graves' hyperthyroidism and ophthalmopathy.

The origin of this receptor is a woman aged 30 to 39 with Graves disease. The sample was peripheral blood mononuclear cells (PBMCs), taken at new diagnosis, from a patient treated with antithyroid drugs. This chain uses TRBV28 with TRBJ2-1; the match to TRBD2 covers 11 bases. CDR3 in DNA: TGTGCCAGCAGCCTCGGGACTAGCGGTGGCAATGAGCAGTTCTTC. This translates into CASSLGTSGGNEQFF.